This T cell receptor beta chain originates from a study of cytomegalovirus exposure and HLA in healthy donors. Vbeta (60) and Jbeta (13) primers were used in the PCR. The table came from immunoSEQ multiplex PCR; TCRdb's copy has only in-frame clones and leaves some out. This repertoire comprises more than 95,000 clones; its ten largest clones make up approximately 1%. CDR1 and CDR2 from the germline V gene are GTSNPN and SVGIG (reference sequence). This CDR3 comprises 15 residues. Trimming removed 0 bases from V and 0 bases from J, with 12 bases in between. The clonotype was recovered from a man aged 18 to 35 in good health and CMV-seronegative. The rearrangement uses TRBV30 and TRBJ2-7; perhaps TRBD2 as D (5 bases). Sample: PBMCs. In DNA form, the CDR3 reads TGTGCCTGGAGTGTACAACGGGGTCCCTCCTACGAGCAGTACTTC. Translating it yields CAWSVQRGPSYEQYF.